The 12 T cell receptor beta chains below come from one sample, sequenced in a study of technical replicates of blood from four donors. Sequencing was performed with immunoSEQ multiplex PCR; in TCRdb, only in-frame clones are kept and a portion is missing. The sample has about 85,000 clones, approximately 94% seen once; the top ten hold roughly 0.25%. The sample comprised T cells isolated from PBMCs. The receptors come from a human donor in good health.

J is TRBJ2-3 and V is TRBV28; TRBD2 agrees at 9 bases. There are 14 residues in the CDR3. The V and J ends lost 6 bases and 4 bases, in that order; junction bases with no gene match: 5. Per germline, CDR1 MDHEN and CDR2 SYDVKM. DNA of the CDR3: TGTGCCAGCAGCAAAACTAGCGGGCCAGATACGCAGTATTTT. Translation gives CASSKTSGPDTQYF.

The chain is built from TRBV4-1 and TRBJ1-1; no definite D call. Germline V lookup: CDR1 MGHRA, CDR2 YSYEKL. V dropped 5 bases and J dropped 3 bases, with 22 bases sitting between them. The CDR3 extends over 17 amino acids. CDR3 loop: CASSTHRNRGRDTEAFF. The DNA of the CDR3 is TGCGCCAGCAGCACACACCGAAACCGGGGTAGAGACACTGAAGCTTTCTTT.

The chain employs TRBV11-2 and TRBJ2-3; 7 nucleotides match TRBD2. The CDR3 sequence is 16 residues long. Germline trimming cut 5 bases from V and 2 bases from J; bases unmatched to any gene: 10. Germline V gene lookup returns CDR1 SGHAT and CDR2 FQNNGV. The CDR3 sequence is CASSRPGLRSTDTQYF. The CDR3, as DNA: TGTGCCAGCAGCAGACCGGGACTAAGGTCCACAGATACGCAGTATTTT.

This clone has just a few counts. The chain is built from TRBV9 and TRBJ1-5, with 9 nucleotides matching TRBD1. There are 16 residues in the CDR3. After removal of 0 bases from V and 2 bases from J, the junction contained 3 bases not matched to a gene. Per germline, CDR1 SGDLS and CDR2 YYNGEE. The CDR3 nucleotides are TGTGCCAGCAGCGTAGGGACAGGGGTTCGCAATCAGCCCCAGCATTTT. It specifies CASSVGTGVRNQPQHF.

CDR3 protein: CASNQSPNQPQHF. CDR3 coding DNA: TGTGCCAGCAATCAAAGCCCCAATCAGCCCCAGCATTTT. V is TRBV2 and J is TRBJ1-5; D is uncertain. The CDR3 totals 13 residues. Germline V CDR1 and CDR2: SNHLY, FYNNEI. V lost 7 bases and J 3 bases, leaving 10 bases between the germline ends.

V usage is TRBV2 and J usage is TRBJ1-1; D uncertain. Trimming pared 2 bases from V and 4 bases from J, leaving 11 bases between. The CDR3 length is 14 residues. From germline, CDR1 is SNHLY and CDR2 FYNNEI. CDR3 nucleotide sequence: TGTGCCAGCAGTGAAAGTCCTCTGGCCACTGAAGCTTTCTTT. Protein sequence: CASSESPLATEAFF.

V gene TRBV5-6 combines with J gene TRBJ2-3; no clear D gene. V lost 4 bases and J lost 8, with 11 bases in between. Germline V CDR1 and CDR2: SGHDT, YYEEEE. CDR3 length equals 12 residues. CDR3 in amino acids: CASSQTSSTQYF. Here the CDR3 DNA reads TGTGCCAGCAGCCAAACCTCTAGTACGCAGTATTTT.

V is TRBV6-5 and J is TRBJ2-7; 12 bases align to TRBD2. Germline assignment: CDR1 MNHEY and CDR2 SVGAGI. The V gene end was trimmed by 8 bases and the J gene end by 7 bases; junction bases not matched to a gene: 6. The CDR3 spans 13 residues. In DNA, the CDR3 is TGTGCCAGCGCTAGCGGGGGGGGGTGGGAGCAGTACTTC. Its translation: CASASGGGWEQYF.

The V call is TRBV5-4, the J call TRBJ2-7, with 8 bases matching TRBD1. This CDR3 comprises 15 residues. The germline gives CDR1 SGHNT, CDR2 YYREEE (reference sequence). V lost 0 bases, J lost 6 bases, and 8 bases stayed unmatched. CDR3 bases: TGTGCCAGCAGCTTGGTGGCAGGGGGCGTCTCCGAGCAGTACTTC. Its translation: CASSLVAGGVSEQYF.

J is TRBJ2-7 and V is TRBV11-1; D possibly corresponds to TRBD1 (6 bases). The ends were cut back, 0 bases at V and 3 bases at J, with 15 bases in the middle. From germline, CDR1 is SGHAT and CDR2 FQDESV (reference sequence). CDR3 length equals 16 residues. This chain's CDR3 is CASSLAANLDSYEQYF. Here the CDR3 DNA reads TGTGCCAGCAGCTTAGCGGCCAACCTGGACAGCTACGAGCAGTACTTC.

V is TRBV28 and J is TRBJ2-2; 9 bases agree with TRBD2. Trimming took 4 bases from V and 4 from J; bases not matched to a gene: 1. The CDR3 extends over 14 amino acids. Germline V gives CDR1 MDHEN, CDR2 SYDVKM. The CDR3 DNA reads as TGTGCCAGCAGTTGGACTAGCGTCACCGGGGAGCTGTTTTTT. This translates into CASSWTSVTGELFF.

V gene TRBV21-1 combines with J gene TRBJ2-2; TRBD2 reflects the table's D call only, with no check against the DNA. TRBV21-1 is marked as a pseudogene. The CDR3 length is 21 residues. Here the CDR3 reads CASSPHRDRGPLAGKTGELFF. Written as DNA, the CDR3 is TGTGCCAGCAGCCCCCACCGGGACAGGGGGCCACTAGCGGGGAAAACCGGGGAGCTGTTTTTT.